This T cell receptor (beta chain) was sequenced for a study of shared clonotypes between healthy human individuals. V was pared by 5 bases and J by 7 bases, with 5 bases of the junction left unmatched. Looked up from germline, CDR1 is SNHLY and CDR2 is FYNNEI. This CDR3 spans 15 amino acids. Findings and caveats of the study: Naive CD4 clonotype sharing across four donors was about 5%.

Every subset's genomic DNA went evenly onto several immunoSEQ plates. Only in-frame clones appear in the TCRdb table, and some are missing; sequencing was by immunoSEQ multiplex PCR. The data contain around 2.3 million clones, approximately 95% of them singletons. Details on this clone: Its matching antigen is unknown.

The material sequenced was naive CD4+ T cells sorted from blood. The subset here: CD45RA+ positively selected. The chain uses TRBV2 and TRBJ2-1, with 13 positions matching TRBD2. The sequence derives from a man in his late teens or twenties in good health. For the CDR3, the DNA is TGTGCCAGCAGTCCGACTAGCGGGGGGCGTAATGAGCAGTTCTTC. Translated, it gives CASSPTSGGRNEQFF.